This entry features one TCR beta chain sequence. In the original analysis: Nucleated cell counts were estimated from reference gene primer amplification. The assay was immunoSEQ multiplex PCR, and TCRdb's table has in-frame clones only and misses some. The DNA gave D and trimming, while V, J and clone size come from that table. The data contain some 320,000 clones, around 84% of them singletons. This specimen comes from a study of blood T cell repertoires in COVID-19. Participants were aged about 18 to 100 years from approximately 25 US areas. Participants' reported clinical history set cohort assignment. Between the trimmed V and J ends, which lost 6 bases and 4 bases, there was a span of 13 bases. The CDR3 is 14 amino acids. Germline CDR1 reads MDHEN; CDR2 reads SYDVKM.

Material for sequencing was PBMCs or T cells enriched from blood (not recorded which). The sequence derives from a woman under 40 who had been exposed to COVID-19. V is TRBV28 and J is TRBJ2-1; a possible D gene is TRBD1 (7 bases). CDR3 loop: CASRPQGGYNEQFF. The CDR3 DNA follows: TGTGCCAGCAGGCCTCAGGGGGGATACAATGAGCAGTTCTTC.